The following is a T cell receptor beta chain sequence with its context. The antigen remains undetermined. These data come from a study of T cell responses to AZD1222 COVID-19 vaccine. Study-wide findings and caveats: Repertoire collection took place solely once the T cell response had peaked. The span of vaccine-associated CD4 TCRs extended across spike, with dominance at 160-218 and 743-854. The donors showed a predominance of white British ancestry and of females, with possible underestimation of clonal diversity.

Germline loops: CDR1 SGHRS, CDR2 YFSETQ. CDR3 size: 16 residues. V lost 0 bases and J lost 2, with 15 bases in between. The table came from immunoSEQ multiplex PCR; TCRdb's copy has only in-frame clones and leaves some out. The sample lists 98,000 or so clones; 88% were seen once. This chain joins TRBV5-1 and TRBJ2-7, with D maybe TRBD1 (6 bases). Sample: peripheral blood, taken 28 days after the second AZD1222 dose. This clonotype was obtained from an adult who received the AZD1222 COVID-19 vaccine. The CDR3 region has the DNA TGCGCCAGCAGCTTGGCCCTAGGGGGTGGGGCCTACGAGCAGTACTTC. It codes for CASSLALGGGAYEQYF.